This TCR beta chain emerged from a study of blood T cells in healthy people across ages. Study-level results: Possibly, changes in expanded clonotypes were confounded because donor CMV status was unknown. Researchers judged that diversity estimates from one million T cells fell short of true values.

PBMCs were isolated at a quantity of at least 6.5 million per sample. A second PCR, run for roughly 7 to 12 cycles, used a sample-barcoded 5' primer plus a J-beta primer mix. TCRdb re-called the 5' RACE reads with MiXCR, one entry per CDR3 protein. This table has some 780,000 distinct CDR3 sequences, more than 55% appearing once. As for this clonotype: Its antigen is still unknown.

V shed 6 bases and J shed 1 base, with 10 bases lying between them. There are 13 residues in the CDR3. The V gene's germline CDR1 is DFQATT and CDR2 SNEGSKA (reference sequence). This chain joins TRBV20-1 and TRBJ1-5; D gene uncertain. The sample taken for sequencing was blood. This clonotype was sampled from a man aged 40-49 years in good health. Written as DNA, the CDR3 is TGCAGTGCGGTGTGGCTAAGCAATCAGCCCCAGCATTTT. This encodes CSAVWLSNQPQHF.